This TCR beta chain was sequenced in a study of cytomegalovirus exposure and HLA in healthy donors. The PCR employed 60 Vbeta primers together with 13 Jbeta primers. The assay was immunoSEQ multiplex PCR, and TCRdb's table has in-frame clones only and misses some. The table includes 140,000 to 150,000 clones, about 83% detected once. CDR1 is SGHKS, CDR2 YYEKEE, per germline (reference sequence). The CDR3 is 15 residues long. The V and J ends lost 5 bases and 9 bases, in that order; junction bases with no gene match: 8. Study-wide results and caveats: Earlier findings revealed that most TCR beta V segments proved productive either about 87% or about 30% of the time.

This clone was counted only a few times. Its specificity is unknown. Sequencing was carried out using PBMCs. This chain links TRBV5-5 with TRBJ2-1, with TRBD2 identical over 13 bases. The receptor's source is a middle-aged man in good health and CMV-seropositive. CDR3 DNA sequence: TGTGCCAGCAGACGGACTAGCGGGAGCTGGGGTGAGCAGTTCTTC. Residues: CASRRTSGSWGEQFF.